The 9 T cell receptor beta chains presented below share a single source sample, sequenced in a study of identical twins listed by TCRdb under 2016. The protocol used for the library was 5' RACE. The instrument given in TCRdb is Illumina HiSeq 2000. TCRdb redid the processing of the public reads, applying fastp at Q25 and MiXCR, and retained in-frame beta chains. Entries that share a CDR3 protein sequence are merged under the most common genes and DNA. The sample data list about 730,000 distinct CDR3 sequences, and approximately 21% of these were observed just once. The top ten constitute about 4.3% of the sample. This sample was also put to use in a study of T cells expressing NK-cell markers.

Sequenced: PBMCs. The receptors come from a woman in her late teens or twenties in good health.

For this clonotype: A read error may produce the germline difference seen at one junction end. This chain connects TRBV5-8 to TRBJ2-7; D is possibly TRBD1 or TRBD2 (5 bases each). This CDR3 is 11 amino acids long. In germline, CDR1 is SGHTS, CDR2 YDEGEE. CDR3: CASSYGTAVNF. Here the CDR3 DNA reads TGTGCCAGCAGCTACGGGACCGCGGTGAACTTC.

This rearrangement joins TRBV12-3 or TRBV12-4 to TRBJ2-3; D not resolved. The CDR3 runs to 12 residues. Trimming shortened V by 6 bases and J by 2 bases, and 6 bases separated the two germline ends. In DNA form, the CDR3 reads TGTGCCAGCAGAATTTCCACAGATACGCAGTATTTT. Translated: CASRISTDTQYF.

The sample holds a few counts of this clonotype. The rearrangement joins TRBV7-2 to TRBJ2-3; TRBD2 is a possible D gene (5 bases). This CDR3 region has 14 residues. In germline, CDR1 is SGHTA, CDR2 FQGNSA. The V and J ends lost 5 bases and 6 bases respectively, with 15 bases between them. The CDR3 DNA sequence: TGTGCCAGCAGCCCTAGCTGGGGAGCGGATACGCAGTATTTT. Translated, it gives CASSPSWGADTQYF. Complete variable domain (other parts from reference TRBV7-2 and TRBJ2-3): GAGVSQSPSNKVTEKGKDVELRCDPISGHTALYWYRQSLGQGLEFLIYFQGNSAPDKSGLPSDRFSAERTGGSVSTLTIQRTQQEDSAVYLCASSPSWGADTQYFGPGTRLTVL.

The V call is TRBV5-5, the J call TRBJ2-5, with D tentatively TRBD1 (6 bases). V was shortened by 4 bases and J by 0 bases, with 13 bases between the two germline ends. The CDR3 consists of 15 residues. CDR1 is SGHKS and CDR2 is YYEKEE in the germline V gene (reference sequence). CDR3 bases: TGTGCCAGCAGCCCCCCGGGACAAAACCAAGAGACCCAGTACTTC. Translation gives CASSPPGQNQETQYF.

This clonotype was seen ten or more times. Written as DNA, the CDR3 is TGCAGTGCTAGAGTGGCAGGAAAATCCTACGAGCAGTACTTC. Its protein is CSARVAGKSYEQYF. The rearrangement uses TRBV20-1 and TRBJ2-7; D unclear. The germline CDR1 and CDR2 sequences are DFQATT and SNEGSKA (reference sequence). The germline V and J ends were trimmed by 1 base and 1 base, with 11 bases remaining between them. The CDR3 sequence is 14 residues long.

This clonotype occurred a few times. This chain links TRBV20-1 with TRBJ2-1, with D possibly being TRBD2 (5 bases). This CDR3 is built from 12 residues. CDR1 is DFQATT and CDR2 is SNEGSKA in the germline V gene (reference sequence). V lost 5 bases and J lost 5, with 10 bases in between. The DNA of the CDR3 is TGCAGTGCTCAGCGGAGGAACAATGAGCAGTTCTTC. Translating gives CSAQRRNNEQFF.

This chain joins TRBV7-2 and TRBJ1-3; D is unclear. Trimming took 4 bases from V and 0 from J, leaving 7 bases between them. This CDR3 spans 14 amino acids. The germline V gene encodes CDR1 SGHTA and CDR2 FQGNSA. CDR3 loop: CASSSPSSGNTIYF. Here the CDR3 DNA reads TGTGCCAGCAGCTCCCCATCCTCTGGAAACACCATATATTTT.

This clonotype was seen more than once but under ten times. This chain uses TRBV5-1 with TRBJ2-1; TRBD2 agrees at 7 bases. The ends lost 1 base at V and 3 bases at J; junction bases unmatched: 4. The CDR3 is 15 residues long. From germline, CDR1 is SGHRS and CDR2 YFSETQ. CDR3 protein: CASSLTGGHYNEQFF. The CDR3 region has the DNA TGCGCCAGCAGCTTGACGGGAGGTCACTACAATGAGCAGTTCTTC.

This chain connects TRBV5-1 to TRBJ2-4, with D uncertain. Germline V CDR1 and CDR2: SGHRS, YFSETQ. V lost 0 bases and J lost 9, with 13 bases in between. The CDR3 totals 14 residues. The CDR3 bases are TGCGCCAGCAGCTTGGGAGCTCCGGCCAGCATTCAGTACTTC. As protein: CASSLGAPASIQYF.